Sequencing of this TCR beta chain was carried out in a study of graft-versus-host responses after intestinal transplantation. Study as a whole: Every one of the recipients received anti-thymocyte globulin induction and afterwards took tacrolimus and steroids for about 3 years. Study observations and caveats: High graft-versus-host to host-versus-graft clonal ratios were seen in allografts of patients with graft-donor T cell macrochimerism.

In the case of this clone: Its antigen remains unknown.

There are 14 residues in the CDR3. Germline assignment: CDR1 MNHEY and CDR2 SVGAGI. The V gene lost 2 bases and the J gene lost 2 bases, with 10 bases spanning the gap. The data were produced by immunoSEQ multiplex PCR, yet TCRdb's version contains in-frame clones alone and is incomplete. This table holds about 21,000 clones, 85% to 95% found once. This receptor was obtained from a human patient who received an intestinal transplant, so some T cells may come from the graft donor. The chain links TRBV6-5 to TRBJ2-7; a possible D gene is TRBD1 (6 bases). Material: PBMCs, obtained around 270 days after intestinal transplant. The CDR3 DNA is TGTGCCAGCAGTTACACGGACAGCGCCTACGAGCAGTACTTC. This translates into CASSYTDSAYEQYF.